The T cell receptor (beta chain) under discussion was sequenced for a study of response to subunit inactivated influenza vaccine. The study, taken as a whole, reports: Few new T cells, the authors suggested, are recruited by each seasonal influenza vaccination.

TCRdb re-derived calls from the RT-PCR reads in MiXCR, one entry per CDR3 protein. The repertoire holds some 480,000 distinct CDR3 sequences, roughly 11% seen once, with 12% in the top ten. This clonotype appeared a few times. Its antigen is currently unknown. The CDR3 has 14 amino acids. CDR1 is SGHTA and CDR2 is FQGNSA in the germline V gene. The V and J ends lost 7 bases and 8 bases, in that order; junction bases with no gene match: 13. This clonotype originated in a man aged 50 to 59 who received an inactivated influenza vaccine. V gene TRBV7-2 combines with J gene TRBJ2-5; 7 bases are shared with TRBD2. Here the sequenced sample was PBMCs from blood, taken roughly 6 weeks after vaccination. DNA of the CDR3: TGTGCCAGCACCCTTTCTGTGCGGGGGTTAACCCAGTACTTC. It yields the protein CASTLSVRGLTQYF.